One and the same sample provided the 2 T cell receptor beta chains below, sequenced in a study of T-cell reconstitution after alpha-beta-depleted transplantation in children. This sample's TCRbeta library carried unique molecular identifier barcodes. TCRdb recomputed calls from the PCR reads with MiXCR, one row per CDR3 protein. The top ten hold around a quarter of the sample, which has 3,300 or so distinct CDR3 sequences, around 23% seen once. Sequencing was performed on PBMCs, mostly from graft donor cells, taken 60 days after TCRalphabeta/CD19-depleted stem cell transplant. Every receptor here comes from a male patient between 2 and 10 years old who had a stem cell transplant for acute lymphoblastic leukemia, so the T cells may come from the graft donor.

In this sample, this clonotype turned up many times. The V gene is TRBV6-2 or TRBV6-3, the J gene TRBJ1-2; D uncertain. V was clipped by 5 bases and J by 3 bases, with 16 bases between them. The CDR3 extends over 15 amino acids. Germline V gene sequence: CDR1 MNHEY, CDR2 SVGEGT. CDR3 DNA sequence: TGTGCCAGCAGTCAAACGATGGGATCTTACTATGGCTACACCTTC. This sequence encodes CASSQTMGSYYGYTF.

This clonotype was observed at least ten times. The gene calls are TRBV10-3 and TRBJ2-7; 12 bases agree with TRBD2. The CDR3 is 18 residues long. Germline CDR1 is ENHRY and CDR2 is SYGVKD. The V gene end was trimmed by 5 bases and the J gene end by 0 bases; junction bases not matched to a gene: 11. CDR3 nucleotides: TGTGCCATCAGTCCCGGGACTAGCGGGCTCAATTCCTCCTACGAGCAGTACTTC. Protein: CAISPGTSGLNSSYEQYF.